These T cell receptor beta chains were read from a single sample in a study of cytomegalovirus exposure and HLA in healthy donors. Assay: immunoSEQ multiplex PCR; the TCRdb copy retains only in-frame clones and omits some. The profile shows some 170,000 clones, about 83% of them singletons. Sequencing was done on a sample of PBMCs. The receptors were gathered from a woman between 25 and 40 years old in good health and CMV-seronegative. CDR3s include the opening cysteine and the closing phenylalanine or tryptophan. D genes are given only for firm matches. Clone size, where shown, is once, few, many, or a class for clones that have expanded.

J gene: TRBJ2-2; D gene: NA; clone size: NA; V gene: TRBV29-1; CDR3 DNA: TGCAGCGTTGAAGACTCTAACACCGGGGAGCTGTTTTTT; CDR3 protein: CSVEDSNTGELFF
J gene: TRBJ1-1; D gene: TRBD1; clone size: NA; V gene: TRBV5-1; CDR3 DNA: TGCGCCAGCAGCCAAGGGGACAGGGGGGTGAACACTGAAGCTTTCTTT; CDR3 protein: CASSQGDRGVNTEAFF
J gene: TRBJ1-5; D gene: TRBD1; clone size: NA; V gene: TRBV9; CDR3 DNA: TGTGCCAGCAGCGAGCAGGGGGTCTCTCAGCCCCAGCATTTT; CDR3 protein: CASSEQGVSQPQHF
J gene: TRBJ2-2; D gene: NA; clone size: many; V gene: TRBV6-4; CDR3 DNA: TGTGCCAGCAGTGGGGGGCCCACCGGGGAGCTGTTTTTT; CDR3 protein: CASSGGPTGELFF
J gene: TRBJ1-4; D gene: TRBD1; clone size: NA; V gene: TRBV2; CDR3 DNA: TGTGCCAGCAGTGATTGGGGGGGTTGGGACAGGAGAAAAGGTACCCCAAAACTGTTTTTT; CDR3 protein: CASSDWGGWDRRKGTPKLFF
J gene: TRBJ2-3; D gene: TRBD2; clone size: NA; V gene: TRBV7-2; CDR3 DNA: TGTGCCAGCAGCGTAGGCCTGGGTCGTTGGGGGGGGGATTCAGATACGCAGTATTTT; CDR3 protein: CASSVGLGRWGGDSDTQYF
J gene: TRBJ2-2; D gene: TRBD2; clone size: NA; V gene: TRBV27; CDR3 DNA: TGTGCCAGCAGTAAAAGACTAGCGGGGAGCCCCACGGGGGAGCTGTTTTTT; CDR3 protein: CASSKRLAGSPTGELFF
J gene: TRBJ2-5; D gene: TRBD2; clone size: NA; V gene: TRBV13; CDR3 DNA: TGTGCCAGCAGCTTCCGACTAAGCGGGATTCGTGAGACCCAGTACTTC; CDR3 protein: CASSFRLSGIRETQYF
J gene: TRBJ2-5; D gene: TRBD1; clone size: NA; V gene: TRBV19; CDR3 DNA: TGTGCCAGTAAAATACACAGGGGCCCCCAAGAGACCCAGTACTTC; CDR3 protein: CASKIHRGPQETQYF
J gene: TRBJ2-7; D gene: TRBD1; clone size: once; V gene: TRBV5-1; CDR3 DNA: TGCGCCAGCAGCTTGGGGGGACAGGGCTACGAGCAGTACTTC; CDR3 protein: CASSLGGQGYEQYF